The clone carrying this TCR beta chain was seen a handful of times. Its cognate antigen is unknown. The protocol was immunoSEQ multiplex PCR, while the TCRdb copy is restricted to in-frame clones and leaves out a portion. The table shows 1,000 to 1,500 clones, with about 20% occurring only once. This record belongs to a study of T cells in localized non-small cell lung cancer. Findings and limits, study-wide: Only one tumor region was sequenced, so heterogeneity remains possible. The greatest T cell clonality was found in uninvolved adjacent lung (higher than in tumor). For the top 100 tumor clones, a median about 62 also appeared in adjacent lung.

Taken at least 2 cm from the tumor margin, the adjacent lung showed no atypia. The V gene end was trimmed by 5 bases and the J gene end by 0 bases; junction bases not matched to a gene: 6. The CDR3 spans 15 residues. From germline, CDR1 is GTSNPN and CDR2 SVGIG (reference sequence). The genes are TRBV30 and TRBJ1-4, with 7 bases that match TRBD1. The TCR was taken from a man aged 40 to 70 with stage I squamous cell lung carcinoma. The sequencing used normal lung tissue next to the tumor, collected before any cancer treatment. DNA of the CDR3: TGTGCCTGGTCGGGACAGTCAGCAACTAATGAAAAACTGTTTTTT. Translated, it gives CAWSGQSATNEKLFF.